This T cell receptor beta chain was documented in a study of blood T cells in healthy people across ages. CDR3 length: 14 amino acids. V was trimmed by 0 bases and J by 7 bases, leaving 16 bases between them. Germline V gene sequence: CDR1 SQVTM, CDR2 ANQGSEA. Broader study findings: A strong correlation was seen between TCR beta diversity and naive T cell percentage. In older individuals, TCR beta diversity per million T cells was lower, falling roughly linearly with age.

The use of a sample-barcoded 5' primer and a J-beta primer mix characterized a second PCR of about 7 to 12 cycles. A template-switch adaptor with 12 random nucleotides tagged each cDNA molecule. TCRdb reanalysed the 5' RACE reads using MiXCR and keeps one entry per CDR3 protein. The sample holds about 1,500,000 distinct CDR3 sequences, 28% seen once. This clonotype was seen only a few times. What it binds is not known. The V gene is TRBV29-1, the J gene TRBJ2-7; D could derive from TRBD1 or TRBD2 (5 bases each). Sequencing was performed on blood. The clonotype was recovered from a woman aged 30 to 39 in good health. The CDR3 DNA follows: TGCAGCGTTGAAGAGCCGGCAGGGAGCCCAGAGCAGTACTTC. It specifies CSVEEPAGSPEQYF.